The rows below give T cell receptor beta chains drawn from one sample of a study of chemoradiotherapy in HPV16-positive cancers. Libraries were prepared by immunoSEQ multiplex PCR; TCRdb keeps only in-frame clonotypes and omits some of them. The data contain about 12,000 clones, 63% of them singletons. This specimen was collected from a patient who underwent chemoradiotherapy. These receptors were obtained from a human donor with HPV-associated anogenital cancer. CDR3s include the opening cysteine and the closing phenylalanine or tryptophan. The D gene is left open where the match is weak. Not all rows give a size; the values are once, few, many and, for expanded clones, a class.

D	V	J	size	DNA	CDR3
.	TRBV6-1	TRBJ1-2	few	TGTGCCAGCAGTGGAATAGCAGGGAACGGCTACACCTTC	CASSGIAGNGYTF
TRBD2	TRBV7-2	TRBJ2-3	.	TGTGCCAGCGACGGACTAGCGGGGTCAAATACGCAGTATTTT	CASDGLAGSNTQYF
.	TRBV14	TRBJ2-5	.	TGTGCCAGCAGCCAAGTAGGGTTGTGGGAGACCCAGTACTTC	CASSQVGLWETQYF
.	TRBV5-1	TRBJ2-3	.	TGCGCCAGCAGCCTTTCAGACGGGGGCACAGATACGCAGTATTTT	CASSLSDGGTDTQYF
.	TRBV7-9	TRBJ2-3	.	TGTGCCAGCAGCCGGGTCACAAGCACAGATACGCAGTATTTT	CASSRVTSTDTQYF
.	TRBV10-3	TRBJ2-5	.	TGTGCCATCAGTGGAGGGACGCCAATGGAGACCCAGTACTTC	CAISGGTPMETQYF
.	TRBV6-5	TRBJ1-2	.	TGTGCCAGCAGTACTACCCATGGGGGGCCGGATGGCTACACCTTC	CASSTTHGGPDGYTF
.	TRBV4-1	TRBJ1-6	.	TGCGCCAGCAGCCAAGATCTGAGGGGTAGGGTCGGTTCACCCCTCCACTTT	CASSQDLRGRVGSPLHF
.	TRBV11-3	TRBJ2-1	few	TGTGCCAGCAGCCCTTCCGCGTACAATGAGCAGTTCTTC	CASSPSAYNEQFF
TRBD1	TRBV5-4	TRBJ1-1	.	TGTGCCAGCAGCTTGGGTTACAGGGGTTTCATGAACACTGAAGCTTTCTTT	CASSLGYRGFMNTEAFF
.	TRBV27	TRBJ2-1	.	TGTGCCAGCAGGACCTTAAGCTACAATGAGCAGTTCTTC	CASRTLSYNEQFF
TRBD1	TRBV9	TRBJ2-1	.	TGTGCCAGCAGCGTAGTGGGACAGGGCGGCAATGAGCAGTTCTTC	CASSVVGQGGNEQFF
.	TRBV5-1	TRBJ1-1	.	TGCGCCAGCAGCCCCCGGGGGCTCGGGGACACTGAAGCTTTCTTT	CASSPRGLGDTEAFF
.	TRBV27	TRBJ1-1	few	TGTGCCAGCAGTCAACAGGGGAACACTGAAGCTTTCTTT	CASSQQGNTEAFF
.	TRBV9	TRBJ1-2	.	TGTGCCAGCAGCGTAGGTTTCGGGGACGGTGAAGGTGGCTACACCTTC	CASSVGFGDGEGGYTF
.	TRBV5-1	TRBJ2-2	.	TGCGCCAGCAGCTTGACCAGTCCTACCGGGGAGCTGTTTTTT	CASSLTSPTGELFF
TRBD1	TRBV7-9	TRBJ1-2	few	TGTGCCAGCAGGGGACAGGCCCCCGTTGGCTACACCTTC	CASRGQAPVGYTF
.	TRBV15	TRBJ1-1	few	TGTGCCACCAGCGGAGGGCCACTGTCTGAAGCTTTCTTT	CATSGGPLSEAFF
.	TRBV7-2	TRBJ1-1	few	TGTGCCAGCAGCTTCGACCAGGTCACTGAAGCTTTCTTT	CASSFDQVTEAFF